This TCR beta chain was observed in a study of cytomegalovirus exposure and HLA in healthy donors. Study-wide findings and caveats: Prediction of most subjects' HLA-A and HLA-B alleles by TCR beta sequences was reportedly accurate. Earlier analysis found most TCR beta V segments productive about 90% or about 30% of the time.

On this clone itself: Its specificity is unknown.

Amplification used 60 Vbeta primers and 13 Jbeta primers. In the original workflow: A follow-up analysis tallied about 80 million unique TCR beta chains, approximately 11 million shared. Libraries were prepared by immunoSEQ multiplex PCR; TCRdb keeps only in-frame clonotypes and omits some of them. From that table come the V and J calls and clone size; the DNA was used to work out D and trimming. In total, the table holds about 130,000 clones. Trimming took 1 base from V and 6 from J; bases not matched to a gene: 6. Germline lookup yields CDR1 MNHEY and CDR2 SVGAGI. The CDR3 has 15 amino acids. Sequencing was done on a sample of PBMCs. This TCR came from a woman between 55 and 75 years old in good health and CMV-seronegative. This sequence joins TRBV6-5 and TRBJ1-2, with 9 nucleotides matching TRBD1. The CDR3 DNA follows: TGTGCCAGCAGTTACTTTCGACAGGGGGGTGATGGCTACACCTTC. This codes for CASSYFRQGGDGYTF.